These 10 T cell receptor beta chains were all obtained from the same sample, sequenced in a study of blood T cell repertoires in COVID-19. Sequencing used immunoSEQ multiplex PCR; TCRdb keeps in-frame clones, though not all of them. The sample records under 300,000 clones, 70% to 90% being singletons. Sequences were obtained from peripheral blood. These receptors were obtained from a middle-aged woman who had recovered from COVID-19.

The gene calls are TRBV7-3 and TRBJ2-2; D is unresolved. Germline lookup yields CDR1 SGHTA and CDR2 FQGTGA. Deletions cut 4 bases from V and 8 bases from J, with 23 bases between. The CDR3 is 17 amino acids. In DNA form, the CDR3 reads TGTGCCAGCAGCTCCCCCACCTATGCGAAGACTGGGGGGGAGCTGTTTTTT. Protein: CASSSPTYAKTGGELFF.

The chain employs TRBV30 and TRBJ2-6; 12 nucleotides align to TRBD2. Germline V gives CDR1 GTSNPN, CDR2 SVGIG (reference sequence). Unmatched junction bases numbered 2, after V lost 1 base and J lost 1 base. This CDR3 comprises 17 residues. CDR3 amino acids: CAWSGGLAGSGANVLTF. CDR3 in DNA: TGTGCCTGGAGTGGCGGACTAGCGGGATCTGGGGCCAACGTCCTGACTTTC.

The V gene is TRBV5-1, the J gene TRBJ1-1; maybe TRBD1 (6 bases). Germline lookup yields CDR1 SGHRS and CDR2 YFSETQ. The V end lost 2 bases, the J end lost 1 base, and 12 bases lay between the germline ends. This CDR3 is built from 15 residues. The CDR3 region is CASSLQGGGNTEAFF. In DNA, the CDR3 is TGCGCCAGCAGCTTACAGGGAGGGGGGAACACTGAAGCTTTCTTT.

This clone was observed once. V gene TRBV11-3 combines with J gene TRBJ2-3; a weak D match, TRBD1 (7 bases). Germline V CDR1 and CDR2: SGHNT, YENEEA. CDR3 size: 14 residues. Trimming took off 8 bases at V and 4 bases at J, with 16 bases between the two ends. The CDR3 loop is CASRRGQGADTQYF. The CDR3 nucleotides are TGTGCCAGCCGGAGGGGGCAAGGGGCAGATACGCAGTATTTT.

The chain uses TRBV25-1 and TRBJ2-5, with 8 bases lining up with TRBD2. Germline values: CDR1 MGHDK, CDR2 SYGVNS. The CDR3 consists of 12 residues. The junction had 2 bases not matched to a gene; V was cut back by 6 bases and J by 5 bases. The CDR3 loop reads CASRPSGETQYF. The CDR3 nucleotides are TGTGCCAGCAGACCTAGCGGGGAGACCCAGTACTTC. Full variable domain (missing parts from reference TRBV25-1 and TRBJ2-5): EADIYQTPRYLVIGTGKKITLECSQTMGHDKMYWYQQDPGMELHLIHYSYGVNSTEKGDLSSESTVSRIRTEHFPLTLESARPSHTSQYLCASRPSGETQYFGPGTRLLVL.

The CDR3: CASSSGTGLVYGYTF. DNA of the CDR3: TGCGCCAGCAGCTCCGGGACAGGGTTAGTCTATGGCTACACCTTC. The chain links TRBV5-1 to TRBJ1-2; 9 bases are shared with TRBD1. The CDR3 is 15 residues long. Germline V CDR1 and CDR2: SGHRS, YFSETQ. Trimming at V came to 3 bases and at J to 4 bases, leaving 7 bases not matched to a gene.

The chain uses TRBV5-5 and TRBJ2-5, with D possibly TRBD2 on 5 matching bases. The germline V gene has CDR1 SGHKS and CDR2 YYEKEE (reference sequence). This CDR3 is built from 12 residues. V shed 4 bases and J shed 5 bases, with 9 bases lying between them. Here the CDR3 reads CASSRDWETQYF. CDR3 nucleotide sequence: TGTGCCAGCAGCCGGGATTGGGAGACCCAGTACTTC.

This rearrangement joins TRBV7-9 to TRBJ2-1, with D possibly TRBD2 on 6 matching bases. V gave up 5 bases and J gave up 8 bases, with 16 bases separating them. Germline CDR1 and CDR2: SEHNR and FQNEAQ (reference sequence). There are 14 residues in the CDR3. The CDR3 sequence is CASSPGLPWDEQFF. The CDR3 DNA reads as TGTGCCAGCAGCCCCGGACTACCGTGGGATGAGCAGTTCTTC.

The V gene is TRBV5-1, the J gene TRBJ2-1, with TRBD1 matching over 11 bases. Germline V gives CDR1 SGHRS, CDR2 YFSETQ. V lost 4 bases to trimming and J lost 7 bases; unmatched junction nucleotides: 7. The CDR3 has 15 amino acids. This CDR3 is CASSIGQGARNEQFF. For the CDR3, the DNA is TGCGCCAGCAGCATCGGACAGGGGGCGCGAAATGAGCAGTTCTTC.

The chain carries TRBV9 and TRBJ1-1, with D uncertain. Germline V gene data show CDR1 as SGDLS and CDR2 as YYNGEE. Trimming cost V 0 bases and J 4 bases, with 7 bases left between them. CDR3 size: 13 residues. CDR3: CASSVDFGTEAFF. The CDR3 bases are TGTGCCAGCAGCGTAGATTTCGGCACTGAAGCTTTCTTT.